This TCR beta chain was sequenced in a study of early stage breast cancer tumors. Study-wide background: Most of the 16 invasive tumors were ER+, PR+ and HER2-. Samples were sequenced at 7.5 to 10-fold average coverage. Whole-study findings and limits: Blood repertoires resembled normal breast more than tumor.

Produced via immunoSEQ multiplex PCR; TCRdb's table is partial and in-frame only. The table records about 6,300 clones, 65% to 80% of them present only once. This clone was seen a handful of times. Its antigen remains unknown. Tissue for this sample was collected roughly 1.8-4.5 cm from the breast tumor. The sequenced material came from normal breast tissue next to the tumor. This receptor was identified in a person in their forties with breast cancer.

In DNA form, the CDR3 reads TGTGCCAGCAGCCAGGCTACAGGGTCGGGCAAAAACATTCAGTACTTC. It yields the protein CASSQATGSGKNIQYF. The V gene is TRBV14, the J gene TRBJ2-4, with a tentative D call TRBD1 (6 bases). Germline CDR1 SGHDN, CDR2 FVKESK. V was pared by 3 bases and J by 3 bases, with 15 bases between. The CDR3 length is 16 residues. Full variable domain (outside the CDR3, taken from reference TRBV14 and TRBJ2-4): EAGVTQFPSHSVIEKGQTVTLRCDPISGHDNLYWYRRVMGKEIKFLLHFVKESKQDESGMPNNRFLAERTGGTYSTLKVQPAELEDSGVYFCASSQATGSGKNIQYFGAGTRLSVL.